This section outlines one T cell receptor beta chain sequence together with its context. Its target is unknown. These data originate in a study of T cell responses to AZD1222 COVID-19 vaccine. Study-wide results and caveats: Donors in the cohort were predominantly white British and more often female, and clonal diversity was possibly underestimated.

The V end lost 7 bases, the J end lost 8 bases, and 12 bases lay between the germline ends. CDR3 size: 11 residues. CDR1 is SGHRS and CDR2 is YFSETQ in the germline V gene. Data came from immunoSEQ multiplex PCR; TCRdb stores just in-frame clones and leaves some out. Among around 180,000 clones, around 93% were seen once, and the ten largest hold about 9%. This receptor was taken from an adult in good health. The sample was peripheral blood, taken on day 0 of AZD1222 vaccination. J is TRBJ1-2 and V is TRBV5-1; a possible D gene is TRBD1 (5 bases). The chain's CDR3 is CASRDFEGYTF. CDR3 in DNA: TGCGCCAGCCGGGACTTTGAAGGCTACACCTTC.